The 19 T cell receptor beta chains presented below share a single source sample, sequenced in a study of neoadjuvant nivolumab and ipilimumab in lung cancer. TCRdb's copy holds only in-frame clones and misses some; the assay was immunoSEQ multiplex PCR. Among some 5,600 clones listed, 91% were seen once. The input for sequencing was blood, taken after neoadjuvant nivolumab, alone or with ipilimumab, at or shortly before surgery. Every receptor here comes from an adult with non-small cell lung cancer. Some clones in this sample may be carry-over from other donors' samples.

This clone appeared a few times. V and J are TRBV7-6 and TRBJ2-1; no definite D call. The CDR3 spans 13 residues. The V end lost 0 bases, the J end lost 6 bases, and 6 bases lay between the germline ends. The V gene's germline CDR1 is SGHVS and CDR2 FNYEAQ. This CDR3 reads CASSLALSNEQFF. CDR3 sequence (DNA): TGTGCCAGCAGCTTAGCTTTGAGCAATGAGCAGTTCTTC.

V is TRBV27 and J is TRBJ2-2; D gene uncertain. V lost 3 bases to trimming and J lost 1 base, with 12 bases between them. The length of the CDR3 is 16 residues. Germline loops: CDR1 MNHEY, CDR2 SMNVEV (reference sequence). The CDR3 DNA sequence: TGTGCCAGCAGTTTCTCTCAAGACTTGAACACCGGGGAGCTGTTTTTT. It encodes CASSFSQDLNTGELFF.

The CDR3 protein is CSVDLATGGRGYTF. The CDR3 nucleotides are TGCAGCGTCGATTTGGCAACAGGGGGGAGAGGCTACACCTTC. The rearrangement joins TRBV29-1 to TRBJ1-2; 8 bases map to TRBD1. J was trimmed by 8 bases and V by 6 bases; bases with no gene match: 14. The CDR3 length is 14 residues. Germline V gene sequence: CDR1 SQVTM, CDR2 ANQGSEA.

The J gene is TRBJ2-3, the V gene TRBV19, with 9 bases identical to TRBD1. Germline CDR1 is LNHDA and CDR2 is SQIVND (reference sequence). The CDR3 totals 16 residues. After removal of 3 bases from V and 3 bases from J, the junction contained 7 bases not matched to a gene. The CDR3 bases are TGTGCCAGTAGTATCGGACAGGGGATTAAAACAGATACGCAGTATTTT. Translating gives CASSIGQGIKTDTQYF.

The CDR3, as DNA: TGCGCCAGCAGCCCTTGGAGGGCTAGCGGGAGGGCCGGATACGAGCAGTACTTC. Amino acids: CASSPWRASGRAGYEQYF. The V gene is TRBV5-1, the J gene TRBJ2-7; TRBD2 aligns across 12 bases. Trimming removed 4 bases from V and 4 bases from J; junction bases left unmatched: 15. Germline V CDR1 and CDR2: SGHRS, YFSETQ. The CDR3 has 18 residues.

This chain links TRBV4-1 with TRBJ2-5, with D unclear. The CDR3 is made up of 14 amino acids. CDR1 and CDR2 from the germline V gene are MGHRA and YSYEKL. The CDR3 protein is CAASPGSVRETQYF. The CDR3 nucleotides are TGCGCGGCCTCTCCTGGATCGGTGCGGGAGACCCAGTACTTC.

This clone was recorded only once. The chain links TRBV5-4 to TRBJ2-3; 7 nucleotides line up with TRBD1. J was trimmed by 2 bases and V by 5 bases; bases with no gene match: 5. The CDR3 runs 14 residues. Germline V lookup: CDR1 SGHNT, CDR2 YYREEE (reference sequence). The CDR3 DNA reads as TGTGCCAGCAGTCGGACAGGTTTCACAGATACGCAGTATTTT. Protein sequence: CASSRTGFTDTQYF.

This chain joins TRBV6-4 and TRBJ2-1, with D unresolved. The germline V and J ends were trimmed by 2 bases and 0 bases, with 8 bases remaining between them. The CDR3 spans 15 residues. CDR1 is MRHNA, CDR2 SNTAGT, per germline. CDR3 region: CASSDRPSSYNEQFF. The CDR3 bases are TGTGCCAGCAGTGACAGGCCGAGCTCCTACAATGAGCAGTTCTTC.

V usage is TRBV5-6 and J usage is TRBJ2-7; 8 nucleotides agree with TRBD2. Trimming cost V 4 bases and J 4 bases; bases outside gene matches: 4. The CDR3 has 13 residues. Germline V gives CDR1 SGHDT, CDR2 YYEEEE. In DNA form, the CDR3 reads TGTGCCAGCAGCGCAACTAGCGGTTACGAGCAGTACTTC. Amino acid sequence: CASSATSGYEQYF.

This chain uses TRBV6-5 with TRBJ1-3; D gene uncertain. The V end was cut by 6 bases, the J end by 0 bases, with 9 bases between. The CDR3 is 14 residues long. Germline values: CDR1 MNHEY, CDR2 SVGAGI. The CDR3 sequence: CASRTSFSGNTIYF. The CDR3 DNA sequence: TGTGCCAGCAGGACTTCTTTCTCTGGAAACACCATATATTTT.

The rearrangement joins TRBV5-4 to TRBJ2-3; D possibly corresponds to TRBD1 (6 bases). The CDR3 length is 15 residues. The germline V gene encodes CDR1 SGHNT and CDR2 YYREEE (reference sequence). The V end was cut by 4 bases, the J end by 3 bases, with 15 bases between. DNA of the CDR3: TGTGCCAGCAGCCCTCCGGGACAAGCGACAGATACGCAGTATTTT. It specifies CASSPPGQATDTQYF.

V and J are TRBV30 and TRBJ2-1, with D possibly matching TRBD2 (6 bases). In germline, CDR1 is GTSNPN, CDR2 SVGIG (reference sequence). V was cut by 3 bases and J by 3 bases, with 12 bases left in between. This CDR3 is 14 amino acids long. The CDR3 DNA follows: TGTGCCTGGAGGGAGGGATCAAACTACAATGAGCAGTTCTTC. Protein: CAWREGSNYNEQFF.

The CDR3 DNA is TGTGCCTGGGGATCTAGCACGACGCAGTATTTT. Translated: CAWGSSTTQYF. The rearrangement links TRBV30 to TRBJ2-3; D perhaps matches TRBD2 (5 bases). Germline-derived CDR1 and CDR2 are GTSNPN and SVGIG (reference sequence). The CDR3 has 11 residues. The V end was cut by 5 bases, the J end by 9 bases, with 12 bases between. Full variable domain (remainder filled in from reference TRBV30 and TRBJ2-3): SQTIHQWPATLVQPVGSPLSLECTVEGTSNPNLYWYRQAAGRGLQLLFYSVGIGQISSEVPQNLSASRPQDRQFILSSKKLLLSDSGFYLCAWGSSTTQYFGPGTRLTVL.

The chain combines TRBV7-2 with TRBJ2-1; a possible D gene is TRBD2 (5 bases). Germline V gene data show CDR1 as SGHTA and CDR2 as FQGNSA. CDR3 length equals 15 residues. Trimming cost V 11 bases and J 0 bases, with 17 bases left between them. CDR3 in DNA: TGTGCCGGGTCAATAGCGTTCAACTCCTACAATGAGCAGTTCTTC. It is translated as CAGSIAFNSYNEQFF.

CDR3 in amino acids: CASSVAWTGTGNEQFF. The CDR3 DNA reads as TGTGCCAGCAGCGTAGCTTGGACAGGCACAGGGAATGAGCAGTTCTTC. The rearrangement links TRBV9 to TRBJ2-1; 7 bases align to TRBD1. V gave up 0 bases and J gave up 7 bases; unmatched junction bases: 10. The length of the CDR3 is 16 residues. Germline CDR1 is SGDLS and CDR2 is YYNGEE.

The CDR3 region is CASSENRGNEQFF. CDR3 DNA: TGTGCCAGCTCGGAGAACAGGGGAAATGAGCAGTTCTTC. This sequence joins TRBV18 and TRBJ2-1; 7 positions match TRBD1. CDR1 is KGHSH and CDR2 is LQKENI in the germline V gene. The CDR3 is made up of 13 amino acids. With 6 bases clipped from V and 7 bases from J, the junction kept 6 bases outside the gene matches.

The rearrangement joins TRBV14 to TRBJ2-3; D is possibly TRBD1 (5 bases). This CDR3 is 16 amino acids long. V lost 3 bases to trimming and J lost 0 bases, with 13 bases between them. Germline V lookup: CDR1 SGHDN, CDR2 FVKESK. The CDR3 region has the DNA TGTGCCAGCAGCCATTCCCAGGACACTAGCACAGATACGCAGTATTTT. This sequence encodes CASSHSQDTSTDTQYF.

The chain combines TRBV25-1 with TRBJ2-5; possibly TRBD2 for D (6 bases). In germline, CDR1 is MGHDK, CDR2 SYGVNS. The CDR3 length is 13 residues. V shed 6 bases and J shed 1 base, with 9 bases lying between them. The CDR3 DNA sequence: TGTGCCAGCAGGCTTAGCGGCCAAGAGACCCAGTACTTC. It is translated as CASRLSGQETQYF. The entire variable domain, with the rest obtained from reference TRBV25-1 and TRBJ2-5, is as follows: EADIYQTPRYLVIGTGKKITLECSQTMGHDKMYWYQQDPGMELHLIHYSYGVNSTEKGDLSSESTVSRIRTEHFPLTLESARPSHTSQYLCASRLSGQETQYFGPGTRLLVL.

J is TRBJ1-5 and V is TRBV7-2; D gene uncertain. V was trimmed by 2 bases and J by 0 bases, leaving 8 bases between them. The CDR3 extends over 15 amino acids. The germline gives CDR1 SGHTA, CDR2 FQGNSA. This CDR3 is CASSLSLGSNQPQHF. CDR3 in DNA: TGTGCCAGCAGCTTAAGTCTGGGTAGCAATCAGCCCCAGCATTTT.